This TCR beta chain was captured by sequencing in a study of blood T cell repertoires in COVID-19. The method was immunoSEQ multiplex PCR; TCRdb's version includes in-frame clones alone and lacks a portion of them. In the table there are some 150,000 clones, about nine tenths of which are singletons. Germline CDR1 is MNHEY and CDR2 is SMNVEV (reference sequence). The CDR3 is 15 residues long. Losses at the gene ends were 5 bases for V and 3 bases for J; bases not matched to a gene: 6. What was sequenced was peripheral blood. This sequence joins TRBV27 and TRBJ2-7; 11 bases line up with TRBD1. The clonotype was recovered from a woman in her fifties or sixties with acute or convalescent COVID-19. DNA of the CDR3: TGTGCCAGCAGTACATCCGGGACAGGGGGCTACGAGCAGTACTTC. It specifies CASSTSGTGGYEQYF.